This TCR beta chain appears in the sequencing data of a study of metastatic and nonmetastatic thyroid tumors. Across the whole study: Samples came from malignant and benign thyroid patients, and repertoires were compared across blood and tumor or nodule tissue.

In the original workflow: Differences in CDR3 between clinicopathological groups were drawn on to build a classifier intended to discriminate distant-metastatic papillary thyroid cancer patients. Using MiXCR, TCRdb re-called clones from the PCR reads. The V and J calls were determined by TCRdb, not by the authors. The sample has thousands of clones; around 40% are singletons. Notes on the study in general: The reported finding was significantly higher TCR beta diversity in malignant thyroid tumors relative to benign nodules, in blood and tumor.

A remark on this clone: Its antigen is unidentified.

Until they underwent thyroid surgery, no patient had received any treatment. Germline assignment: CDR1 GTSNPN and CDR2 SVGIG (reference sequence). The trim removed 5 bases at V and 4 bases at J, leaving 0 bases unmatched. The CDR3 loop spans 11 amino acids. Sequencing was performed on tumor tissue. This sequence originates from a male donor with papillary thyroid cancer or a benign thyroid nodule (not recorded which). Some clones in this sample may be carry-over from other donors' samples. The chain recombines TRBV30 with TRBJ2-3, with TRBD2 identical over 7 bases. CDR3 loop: CAWGRADTQYF. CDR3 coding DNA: TGTGCCTGGGGGAGGGCAGATACGCAGTATTTT.